This T cell receptor beta chain comes out of a study of CD8 T cells in Susac syndrome. The authors carried out high-throughput sequencing of TCR beta. They applied it to CD8+ and CD4+ T cells obtained from blood. Negative isolation was used for CD8+ and CD4+ T cells and FACS enrichment for TEMRA cells. The RNA, roughly 0.45 to 1 ug, was put through reverse transcription using random hexamers. TCRdb used MiXCR to reprocess the immunoSEQ multiplex PCR reads, holding one entry per CDR3 protein. This sample yields 150,000 to 200,000 distinct CDR3 sequences, of which approximately 95% are seen a single time; 0.15% to 0.2% belongs to the top ten. Trimming removed 4 bases at V and 2 bases at J, with 5 bases between. The CDR3 has 12 residues. Germline values: CDR1 SGDLS, CDR2 YYNGEE.

This sequence joins TRBV9 and TRBJ2-3; no definite D call. Sequencing was done on a sample of CD8+ T cells from PBMCs. This receptor was taken from a human donor with Susac syndrome. The CDR3 is CASSLTTDTQYF. The CDR3 bases are TGTGCCAGCAGCCTCACCACAGATACGCAGTATTTT.